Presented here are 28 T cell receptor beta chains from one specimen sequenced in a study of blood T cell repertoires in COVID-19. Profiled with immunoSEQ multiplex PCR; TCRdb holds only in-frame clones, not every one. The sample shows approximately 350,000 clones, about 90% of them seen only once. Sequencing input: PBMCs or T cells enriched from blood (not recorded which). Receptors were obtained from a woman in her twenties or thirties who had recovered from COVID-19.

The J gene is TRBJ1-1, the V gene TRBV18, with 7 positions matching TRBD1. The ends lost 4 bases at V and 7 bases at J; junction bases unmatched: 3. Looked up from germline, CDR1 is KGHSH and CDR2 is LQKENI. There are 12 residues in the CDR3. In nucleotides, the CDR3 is TGTGCCAGCTCACTACAGGGGTTTGAAGCTTTCTTT. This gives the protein CASSLQGFEAFF.

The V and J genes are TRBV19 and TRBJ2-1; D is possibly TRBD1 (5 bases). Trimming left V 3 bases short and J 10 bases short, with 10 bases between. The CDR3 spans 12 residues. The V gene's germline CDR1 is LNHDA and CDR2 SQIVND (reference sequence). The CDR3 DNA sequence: TGTGCCAGTAGTATCAGGGAAGGAGAGCAGTTCTTC. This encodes CASSIREGEQFF.

In nucleotides, the CDR3 is TGTGCCAGCAGCCCGGGACTAGCGGGAGGTTACGACGAGCAGTACTTC. Its protein product is CASSPGLAGGYDEQYF. This chain links TRBV7-2 with TRBJ2-7; TRBD2 matches 15 bases. The CDR3 is 16 residues long. With V trimmed by 5 bases and J by 5 bases, 7 bases remained unmatched. Germline values: CDR1 SGHTA, CDR2 FQGNSA.

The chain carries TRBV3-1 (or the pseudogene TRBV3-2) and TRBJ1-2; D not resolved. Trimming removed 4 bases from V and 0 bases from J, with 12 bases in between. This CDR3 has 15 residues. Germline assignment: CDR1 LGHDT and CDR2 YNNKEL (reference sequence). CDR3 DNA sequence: TGTGCCAGCAGCCCCAACCCAGCGGCTAACTATGGCTACACCTTC. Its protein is CASSPNPAANYGYTF.

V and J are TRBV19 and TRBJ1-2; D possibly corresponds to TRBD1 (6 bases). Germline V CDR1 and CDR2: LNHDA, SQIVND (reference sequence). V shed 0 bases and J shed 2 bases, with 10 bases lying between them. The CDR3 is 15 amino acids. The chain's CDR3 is CASSIENQGNYGYTF. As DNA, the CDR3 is TGTGCCAGTAGTATAGAAAACCAGGGGAACTATGGCTACACCTTC.

CDR3 amino acids: CASSPGWTNEKLFF. In nucleotides, the CDR3 is TGTGCCAGCTCACCAGGCTGGACTAATGAAAAACTGTTTTTT. This rearrangement joins TRBV18 to TRBJ1-4; D unclear. The CDR3 length is 14 residues. Trimming left V 2 bases short and J 2 bases short, with 6 bases between. Germline V CDR1 and CDR2: KGHSH, LQKENI.

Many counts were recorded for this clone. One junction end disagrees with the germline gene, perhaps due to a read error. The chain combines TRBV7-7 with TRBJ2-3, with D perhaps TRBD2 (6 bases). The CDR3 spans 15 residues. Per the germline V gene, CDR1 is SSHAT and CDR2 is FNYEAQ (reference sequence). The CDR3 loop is CASSLRGLQTDTQYF. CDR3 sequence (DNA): TGTGCTAGCAGCTTACGGGGACTTCAAACAGATACGCAGTATTTT.

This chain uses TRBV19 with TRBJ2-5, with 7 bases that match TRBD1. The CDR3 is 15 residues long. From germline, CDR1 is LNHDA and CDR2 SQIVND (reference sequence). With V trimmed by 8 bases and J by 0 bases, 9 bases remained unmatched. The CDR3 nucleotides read TGTGCCAGTCAACGGGGACAGCTCTACCAAGAGACCCAGTACTTC. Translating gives CASQRGQLYQETQYF.

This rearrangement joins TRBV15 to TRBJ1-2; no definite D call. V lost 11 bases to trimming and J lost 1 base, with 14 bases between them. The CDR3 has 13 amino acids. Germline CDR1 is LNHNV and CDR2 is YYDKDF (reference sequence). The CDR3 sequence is CAARGVDNYGYTF. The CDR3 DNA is TGTGCCGCACGCGGGGTAGATAACTATGGCTACACCTTC.

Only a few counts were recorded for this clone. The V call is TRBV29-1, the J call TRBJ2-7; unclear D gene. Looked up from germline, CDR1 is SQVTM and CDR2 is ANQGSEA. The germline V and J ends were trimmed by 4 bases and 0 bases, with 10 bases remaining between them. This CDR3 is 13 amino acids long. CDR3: CSVAQSLSYEQYF. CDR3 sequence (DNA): TGCAGCGTTGCGCAGTCCCTCTCCTACGAGCAGTACTTC.

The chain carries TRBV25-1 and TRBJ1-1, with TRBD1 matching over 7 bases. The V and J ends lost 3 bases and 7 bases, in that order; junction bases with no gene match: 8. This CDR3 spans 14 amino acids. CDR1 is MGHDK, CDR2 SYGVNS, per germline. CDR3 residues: CASSDQGGYNEAFF. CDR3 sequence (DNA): TGTGCCAGCAGTGATCAGGGGGGTTACAATGAAGCTTTCTTT.

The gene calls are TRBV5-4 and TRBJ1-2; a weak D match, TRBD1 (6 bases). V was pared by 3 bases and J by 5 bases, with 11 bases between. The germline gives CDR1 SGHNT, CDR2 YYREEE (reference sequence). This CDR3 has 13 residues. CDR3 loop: CASSSDSAYGYTF. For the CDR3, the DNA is TGTGCCAGCAGCTCGGACAGTGCTTATGGCTACACCTTC. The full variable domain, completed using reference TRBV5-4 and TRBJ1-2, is ETGVTQSPTHLIKTRGQQVTLRCSSQSGHNTVSWYQQALGQGPQFIFQYYREEENGRGNFPPRFSGLQFPNYSSELNVNALELDDSALYLCASSSDSAYGYTFGSGTRLTVV.

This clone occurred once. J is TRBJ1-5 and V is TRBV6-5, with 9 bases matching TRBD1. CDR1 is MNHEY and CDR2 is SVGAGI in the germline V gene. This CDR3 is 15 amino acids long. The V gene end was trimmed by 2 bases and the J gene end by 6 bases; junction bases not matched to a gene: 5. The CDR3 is CASSYGTGLGQPQHF. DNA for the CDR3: TGTGCCAGCAGTTACGGGACAGGGCTTGGTCAGCCCCAGCATTTT.

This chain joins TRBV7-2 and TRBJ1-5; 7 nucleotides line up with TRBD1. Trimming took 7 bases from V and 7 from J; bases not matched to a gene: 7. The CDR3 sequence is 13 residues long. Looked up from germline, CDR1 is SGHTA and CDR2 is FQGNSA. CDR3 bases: TGTGCCAGCACCAGAGGGGGCAGCCAGCCCCAGCATTTT. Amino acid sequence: CASTRGGSQPQHF.

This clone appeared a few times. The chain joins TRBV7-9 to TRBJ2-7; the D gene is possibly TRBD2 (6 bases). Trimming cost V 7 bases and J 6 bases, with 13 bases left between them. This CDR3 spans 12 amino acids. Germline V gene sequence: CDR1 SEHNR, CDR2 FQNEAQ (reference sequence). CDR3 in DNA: TGTGCCAGCACCCTGCAGGAGGGCGAGCAGTACTTC. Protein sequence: CASTLQEGEQYF. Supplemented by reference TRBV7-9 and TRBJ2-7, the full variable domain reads DTGVSQNPRHKITKRGQNVTFRCDPISEHNRLYWYRQTLGQGPEFLTYFQNEAQLEKSRLLSDRFSAERPKGSFSTLEIQRTEQGDSAMYLCASTLQEGEQYFGPGTRLTVT.

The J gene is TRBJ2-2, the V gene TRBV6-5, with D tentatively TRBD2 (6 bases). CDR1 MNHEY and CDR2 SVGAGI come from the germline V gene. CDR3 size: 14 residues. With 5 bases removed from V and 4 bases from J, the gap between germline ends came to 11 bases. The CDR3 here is CASSPWTTTGELFF. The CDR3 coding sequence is TGTGCCAGCAGTCCATGGACTACCACCGGGGAGCTGTTTTTT.

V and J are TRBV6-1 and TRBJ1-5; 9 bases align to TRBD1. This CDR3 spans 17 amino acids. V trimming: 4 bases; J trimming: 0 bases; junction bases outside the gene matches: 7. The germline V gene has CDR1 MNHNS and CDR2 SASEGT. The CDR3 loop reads CASSVGQGFYSNQPQHF. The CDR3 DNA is TGTGCCAGCAGTGTGGGACAGGGATTTTATAGCAATCAGCCCCAGCATTTT.

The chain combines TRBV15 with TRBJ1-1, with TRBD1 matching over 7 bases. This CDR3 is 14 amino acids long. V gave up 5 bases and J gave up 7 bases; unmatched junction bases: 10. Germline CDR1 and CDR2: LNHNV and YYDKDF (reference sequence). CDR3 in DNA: TGTGCCACCAGCGGGTACAGGGGACGGGGTGAAGCTTTCTTT. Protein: CATSGYRGRGEAFF. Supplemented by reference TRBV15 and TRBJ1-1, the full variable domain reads DAMVIQNPRYQVTQFGKPVTLSCSQTLNHNVMYWYQQKSSQAPKLLFHYYDKDFNNEADTPDNFQSRRPNTSFCFLDIRSPGLGDTAMYLCATSGYRGRGEAFFGQGTRLTVV.

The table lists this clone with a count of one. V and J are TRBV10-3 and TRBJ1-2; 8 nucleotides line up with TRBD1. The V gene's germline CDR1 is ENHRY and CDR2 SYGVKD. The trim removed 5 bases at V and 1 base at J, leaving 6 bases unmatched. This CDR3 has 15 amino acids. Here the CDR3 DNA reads TGTGCCATCAGTCGACAGGGGTCCCTTAACTATGGCTACACCTTC. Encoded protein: CAISRQGSLNYGYTF.

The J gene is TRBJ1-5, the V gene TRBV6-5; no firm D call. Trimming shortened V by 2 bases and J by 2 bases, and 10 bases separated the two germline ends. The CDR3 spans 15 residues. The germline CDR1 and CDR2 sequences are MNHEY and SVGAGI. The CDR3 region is CASSYEKSGNQPQHF. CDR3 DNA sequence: TGTGCCAGCAGTTACGAGAAAAGTGGCAATCAGCCCCAGCATTTT.

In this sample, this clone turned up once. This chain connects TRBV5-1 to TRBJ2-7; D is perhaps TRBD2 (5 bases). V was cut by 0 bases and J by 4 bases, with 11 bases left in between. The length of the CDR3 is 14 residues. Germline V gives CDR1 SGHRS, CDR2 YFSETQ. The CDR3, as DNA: TGCGCCAGCAGCTTGGTACCGGGATTGTACGAGCAGTACTTC. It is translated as CASSLVPGLYEQYF.

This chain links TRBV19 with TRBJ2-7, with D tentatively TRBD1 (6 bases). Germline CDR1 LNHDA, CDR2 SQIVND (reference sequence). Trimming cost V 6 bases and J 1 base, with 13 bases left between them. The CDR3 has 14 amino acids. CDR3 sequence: CASSYRVGSYEQYF. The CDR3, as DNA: TGTGCCAGTAGCTACAGGGTAGGGTCCTACGAGCAGTACTTC. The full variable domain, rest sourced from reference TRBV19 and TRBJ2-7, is DGGITQSPKYLFRKEGQNVTLSCEQNLNHDAMYWYRQDPGQGLRLIYYSQIVNDFQKGDIAEGYSVSREKKESFPLTVTSAQKNPTAFYLCASSYRVGSYEQYFGPGTRLTVT.

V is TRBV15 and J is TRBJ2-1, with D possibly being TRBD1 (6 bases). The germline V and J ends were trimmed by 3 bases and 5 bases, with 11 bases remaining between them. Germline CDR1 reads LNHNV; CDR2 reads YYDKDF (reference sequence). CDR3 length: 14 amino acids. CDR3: CATSRKGQNNEQFF. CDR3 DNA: TGTGCCACCAGCAGGAAAGGACAGAACAATGAGCAGTTCTTC.

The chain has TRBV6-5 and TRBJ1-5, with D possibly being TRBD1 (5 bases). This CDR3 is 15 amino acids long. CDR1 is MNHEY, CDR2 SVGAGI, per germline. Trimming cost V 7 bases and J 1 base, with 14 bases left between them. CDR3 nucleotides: TGTGCCAGCAACTTTCTAGGGGCAAGCAATCAGCCCCAGCATTTT. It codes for CASNFLGASNQPQHF.

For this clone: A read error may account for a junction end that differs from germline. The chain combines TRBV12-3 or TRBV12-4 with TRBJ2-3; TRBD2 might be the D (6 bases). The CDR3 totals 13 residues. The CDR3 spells CASSYGGVDAQYF. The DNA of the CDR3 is TGTGCCAGCAGTTATGGCGGGGTAGATGCGCAGTATTTT.

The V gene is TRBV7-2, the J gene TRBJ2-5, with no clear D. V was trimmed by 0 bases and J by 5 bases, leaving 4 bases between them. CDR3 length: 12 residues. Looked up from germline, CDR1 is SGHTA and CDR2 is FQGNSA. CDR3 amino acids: CASSLARETQYF. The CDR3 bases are TGTGCCAGCAGCTTAGCGAGGGAGACCCAGTACTTC.

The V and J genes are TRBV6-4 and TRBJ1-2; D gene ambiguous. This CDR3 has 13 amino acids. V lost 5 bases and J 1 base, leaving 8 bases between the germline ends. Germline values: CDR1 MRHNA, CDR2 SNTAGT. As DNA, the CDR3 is TGTGCCAGCAGTCCGACTTATAACTATGGCTACACCTTC. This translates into CASSPTYNYGYTF.

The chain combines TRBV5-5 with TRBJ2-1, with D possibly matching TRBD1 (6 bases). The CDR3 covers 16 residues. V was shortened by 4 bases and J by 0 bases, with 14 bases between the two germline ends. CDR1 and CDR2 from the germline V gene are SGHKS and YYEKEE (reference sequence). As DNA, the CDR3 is TGTGCCAGCAGCCTCGAAGGGGGTCCCTCCTACAATGAGCAGTTCTTC. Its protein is CASSLEGGPSYNEQFF.